This T cell receptor (beta chain) was captured by sequencing in a study of post-analysis software for immune sequencing data. Turning to the study itself: Relapsing-remitting, secondary progressive and progressive-relapsing courses of multiple sclerosis were included.

The authors incorporated unique molecular identifiers into the TCR beta cDNA libraries. Input populations of about 1 to 11 million T cells gave rise to approximately 480,000 cDNA molecules. TCRdb passed the PCR reads through MiXCR, listing each CDR3 protein once. The repertoire holds 750,000 to 950,000 distinct CDR3 sequences, with approximately 44% as singletons. Study outcomes and limitations: Samples from a shared batch, those prepared together, strongly co-clustered by F measure. Compared with controls, patients showed significantly lower normalized Chao1 diversity. Five TRBV segments, TRBV5-6, TRBV5-1 and TRBV20-1 among them, were found more frequent in patients than controls.

The germline V gene encodes CDR1 SGHRS and CDR2 YFSETQ. This CDR3 has 18 residues. J was trimmed by 0 bases and V by 0 bases; bases with no gene match: 8. This clonotype was recorded at least ten times. Its antigen is unknown. The chain couples TRBV5-1 to TRBJ2-7, with 11 bases matching TRBD2. Sequencing was done on a sample of blood. The receptor was isolated from a girl between 5 and 17 years old with multiple sclerosis. CDR3 bases: TGCGCCAGCAGCTTGGCAGGGACTAGCGGACGTTTCTCCTACGAGCAGTACTTC. Translating gives CASSLAGTSGRFSYEQYF.